Listed below are T cell receptor beta chains from one sample, sequenced in a study of cytomegalovirus exposure and HLA in healthy donors. This table comes from immunoSEQ multiplex PCR, and its TCRdb copy is limited to in-frame clones, with some not included. In the table there are 200,000 to 250,000 clones, 80% to 85% of which are singletons. The sequencing input was PBMCs. Receptors originate from a woman in her twenties or thirties in good health and CMV-seropositive. CDR3s include the opening cysteine and the closing phenylalanine or tryptophan. Fields, in order: D gene, V gene, clone size, J gene, CDR3 protein, CDR3 DNA. The D gene is left open where the match is weak. The listing skips clone size in some rows; elsewhere it reads once, few, many or a size class.

D: TRBD1; V: TRBV30; size: .; J: TRBJ2-3; CDR3: CAWSLKDRGTTDTQYF; DNA: TGTGCCTGGAGCCTAAAGGACAGGGGAACCACAGATACGCAGTATTTT
D: TRBD2; V: TRBV4-3; size: .; J: TRBJ2-7; CDR3: CASSPILAGVYEQYF; DNA: TGCGCCAGCAGCCCCATACTAGCGGGAGTTTACGAGCAGTACTTC
D: TRBD1; V: TRBV5-1; size: .; J: TRBJ1-1; CDR3: CASSFTGGTEAFF; DNA: TGCGCCAGCAGCTTTACAGGGGGCACTGAAGCTTTCTTT
D: .; V: TRBV25-1; size: .; J: TRBJ1-1; CDR3: CASSSMLGRMNTEAFF; DNA: TGTGCCAGCAGTTCGATGTTGGGACGGATGAACACTGAAGCTTTCTTT
D: .; V: TRBV18; size: .; J: TRBJ2-7; CDR3: CASSPEREMTYEQYF; DNA: TGTGCCAGCTCACCAGAAAGGGAAATGACCTACGAGCAGTACTTC
D: .; V: TRBV6-5; size: .; J: TRBJ2-2; CDR3: CASSYDRSNTGELFF; DNA: TGTGCCAGCAGTTACGACAGGTCCAACACCGGGGAGCTGTTTTTT
D: .; V: TRBV28; size: .; J: TRBJ1-1; CDR3: CASSPYLGSTEAFF; DNA: TGTGCCAGCAGTCCCTACCTGGGGAGCACTGAAGCTTTCTTT
D: TRBD1; V: TRBV30; size: once; J: TRBJ2-7; CDR3: CAWSLRGTGGPYEQYF; DNA: TGTGCCTGGAGCCTGAGAGGGACAGGGGGGCCTTACGAGCAGTACTTC
D: TRBD1; V: TRBV29-1; size: once; J: TRBJ2-7; CDR3: CSVVDWPGGSGEQYF; DNA: TGCAGCGTTGTCGACTGGCCAGGGGGTTCTGGCGAGCAGTACTTC
D: .; V: TRBV15; size: .; J: TRBJ2-5; CDR3: CATSRDEGETQYF; DNA: TGTGCCACCAGCAGAGACGAAGGAGAGACCCAGTACTTC
D: TRBD1; V: TRBV25-1; size: .; J: TRBJ2-7; CDR3: CASSEGQGPYEQYF; DNA: TGTGCCAGCAGTGAGGGACAGGGGCCCTACGAGCAGTACTTC
D: TRBD2; V: TRBV6-1; size: .; J: TRBJ2-7; CDR3: CASSESPLIAGGLYEQYF; DNA: TGTGCCAGCAGTGAATCCCCACTAATAGCGGGAGGGCTGTACGAGCAGTACTTC
D: TRBD2; V: TRBV27; size: .; J: TRBJ2-5; CDR3: CASSFSPPGVPGGQETQYF; DNA: TGTGCCAGCAGCTTTTCACCTCCTGGTGTCCCGGGAGGGCAAGAGACCCAGTACTTC
D: .; V: TRBV27; size: few; J: TRBJ1-5; CDR3: CASSSRDGRKGSYQPQHF; DNA: TGTGCCAGCAGTAGCAGGGACGGCAGAAAGGGCAGTTATCAGCCCCAGCATTTT
D: TRBD1; V: TRBV15; size: .; J: TRBJ2-2; CDR3: CATSGDRGTGELFF; DNA: TGTGCCACCAGCGGAGACAGGGGCACCGGGGAGCTGTTTTTT
D: .; V: TRBV5-6; size: few; J: TRBJ2-7; CDR3: CASKDWGSGYEQYF; DNA: TGTGCCAGCAAAGATTGGGGGTCTGGCTACGAGCAGTACTTC
D: .; V: TRBV9; size: .; J: TRBJ2-2; CDR3: CASSSDRRRDTGELFF; DNA: TGTGCCAGCAGCTCGGACCGACGGAGGGACACCGGGGAGCTGTTTTTT
D: TRBD1; V: TRBV4-2; size: .; J: TRBJ2-5; CDR3: CASSQQGAGETQYF; DNA: TGTGCCAGCAGCCAACAGGGGGCAGGGGAGACCCAGTACTTC
D: TRBD1; V: TRBV29-1; size: .; J: TRBJ1-2; CDR3: CSVAGTGEAVYGYTF; DNA: TGCAGCGTTGCCGGGACAGGGGAGGCAGTCTATGGCTACACCTTC
D: .; V: TRBV7-6; size: .; J: TRBJ1-1; CDR3: CASSLYGMNTEAFF; DNA: TGTGCCAGCAGCTTATACGGAATGAACACTGAAGCTTTCTTT
D: .; V: TRBV7-3; size: .; J: TRBJ1-5; CDR3: CASSPDSNQPQHF; DNA: TGTGCCAGCAGCCCCGATAGCAATCAGCCCCAGCATTTT
D: .; V: TRBV28; size: .; J: TRBJ1-2; CDR3: CASRPAGVNVVPYGYTF; DNA: TGTGCCAGCAGGCCGGCCGGGGTAAATGTGGTACCCTATGGCTACACCTTC
D: .; V: TRBV30; size: .; J: TRBJ2-1; CDR3: CAWGSYNEQFF; DNA: TGTGCCTGGGGCAGTTACAATGAGCAGTTCTTC
D: .; V: TRBV30; size: .; J: TRBJ2-7; CDR3: CAWSTSLAYEQYF; DNA: TGTGCCTGGAGTACGAGTCTAGCCTACGAGCAGTACTTC
D: TRBD2; V: TRBV6-5; size: .; J: TRBJ2-5; CDR3: CATFGTSFGETQYF; DNA: TGTGCCACCTTTGGGACTAGTTTTGGAGAGACCCAGTACTTC
D: TRBD1; V: TRBV7-9; size: few; J: TRBJ1-1; CDR3: CASSPGQGMNTEAFF; DNA: TGTGCCAGCAGCCCAGGACAGGGGATGAACACTGAAGCTTTCTTT
D: TRBD1; V: TRBV25-1; size: .; J: TRBJ1-4; CDR3: CASSGRQGLGEKLFF; DNA: TGTGCCAGCAGTGGACGACAGGGACTGGGTGAAAAACTGTTTTTT
D: .; V: TRBV29-1; size: .; J: TRBJ1-1; CDR3: CSVGGTEAFF; DNA: TGCAGCGTTGGGGGGACAGAAGCTTTCTTT
D: TRBD1; V: TRBV14; size: .; J: TRBJ2-5; CDR3: CASSHPGQGLETQYF; DNA: TGTGCCAGCAGCCACCCGGGACAGGGACTGGAGACCCAGTACTTC
D: .; V: TRBV5-8; size: .; J: TRBJ1-5; CDR3: CASSLDLGRDSNQPQHF; DNA: TGTGCCAGCAGCTTGGACCTAGGACGGGATAGCAATCAGCCCCAGCATTTT
D: .; V: TRBV19; size: .; J: TRBJ1-5; CDR3: CASKYGAEDSNQPQHF; DNA: TGTGCCAGTAAGTACGGGGCAGAAGATAGCAATCAGCCCCAGCATTTT
D: .; V: TRBV7-8; size: few; J: TRBJ2-7; CDR3: CASSLTGDEQYF; DNA: TGTGCCAGCAGCCTCACGGGGGACGAGCAGTACTTC
D: .; V: TRBV2; size: .; J: TRBJ1-2; CDR3: CASSEALQTMGGYTF; DNA: TGTGCCAGCAGTGAAGCGCTTCAGACAATGGGTGGCTACACCTTC
D: .; V: TRBV5-1; size: .; J: TRBJ2-3; CDR3: CASSRGGLNTDTQYF; DNA: TGCGCCAGCAGCCGGGGAGGACTCAACACAGATACGCAGTATTTT
D: TRBD2; V: TRBV29-1; size: few; J: TRBJ2-7; CDR3: CSVRGTSGYEQYF; DNA: TGCAGCGTTCGGGGGACTAGTGGGTACGAGCAGTACTTC
D: .; V: TRBV6-5; size: .; J: TRBJ1-2; CDR3: CAAGRTPANYGYTF; DNA: TGTGCCGCAGGCAGGACACCTGCTAACTATGGCTACACCTTC
D: .; V: TRBV30; size: .; J: TRBJ1-3; CDR3: CAWSIMGGNTIYF; DNA: TGTGCCTGGAGCATCATGGGGGGAAACACCATATATTTT
D: TRBD2; V: TRBV5-1; size: .; J: TRBJ2-3; CDR3: CASSLGLASSLTDTQYF; DNA: TGCGCCAGCAGCTTGGGACTAGCGAGCAGCCTCACAGATACGCAGTATTTT
D: TRBD1; V: TRBV5-4; size: .; J: TRBJ2-3; CDR3: CASSSGQGTSTDTQYF; DNA: TGTGCCAGCAGCAGTGGACAGGGAACTAGCACAGATACGCAGTATTTT
D: .; V: TRBV6-5; size: .; J: TRBJ1-2; CDR3: CASSSLYGYTF; DNA: TGTGCCAGCAGTTCCTTATATGGCTACACCTTC
D: .; V: TRBV9; size: .; J: TRBJ1-2; CDR3: CASSGTGGFNYGYTF; DNA: TGTGCCAGCAGCGGAACGGGGGGATTTAACTATGGCTACACCTTC
D: TRBD2; V: TRBV7-7; size: .; J: TRBJ2-2; CDR3: CASTLRRSGRGNTGELFF; DNA: TGTGCTAGCACCCTAAGAAGAAGCGGGAGGGGAAACACCGGGGAGCTGTTTTTT
D: .; V: TRBV25-1; size: .; J: TRBJ1-2; CDR3: CASSESDREGYGYTF; DNA: TGTGCCAGCAGTGAATCTGATCGGGAGGGGTATGGCTACACCTTC
D: .; V: TRBV5-6; size: .; J: TRBJ2-3; CDR3: CASSFAVAASTDTQYF; DNA: TGTGCCAGCAGCTTCGCGGTAGCAGCTAGCACAGATACGCAGTATTTT
D: TRBD2; V: TRBV15; size: .; J: TRBJ2-7; CDR3: CATSRGQTSGSKEQYF; DNA: TGTGCCACCAGCAGGGGACAGACTAGCGGGAGTAAAGAGCAGTACTTC
D: TRBD1; V: TRBV7-9; size: .; J: TRBJ1-2; CDR3: CASSFGQGAGYGYTF; DNA: TGTGCCAGCAGCTTTGGACAGGGGGCGGGCTATGGCTACACCTTC
D: .; V: TRBV2; size: .; J: TRBJ1-5; CDR3: CASSVGSNQPQHF; DNA: TGTGCCAGCAGTGTTGGTAGCAATCAGCCCCAGCATTTT
D: TRBD2; V: TRBV7-9; size: .; J: TRBJ2-7; CDR3: CASSMTSGIYEQYF; DNA: TGTGCCAGCAGCATGACTAGCGGGATCTACGAGCAGTACTTC
D: .; V: TRBV6-5; size: .; J: TRBJ1-1; CDR3: CASSYSTGMPAFF; DNA: TGTGCCAGCAGTTACTCGACGGGGATGCCAGCTTTCTTT
D: TRBD1; V: TRBV28; size: .; J: TRBJ1-5; CDR3: CASRDRGQGNQPQHF; DNA: TGTGCCAGCAGAGATAGGGGACAGGGCAATCAGCCCCAGCATTTT
D: .; V: TRBV5-6; size: .; J: TRBJ1-5; CDR3: CASSSTTDYSNQPQHF; DNA: TGTGCCAGCAGCTCAACCACAGACTATAGCAATCAGCCCCAGCATTTT
D: .; V: TRBV10-1; size: .; J: TRBJ2-2; CDR3: CASSETSLSTGELFF; DNA: TGCGCCAGCAGTGAAACTAGCTTGAGCACCGGGGAGCTGTTTTTT
D: .; V: TRBV5-1; size: .; J: TRBJ2-7; CDR3: CASSLSGAGNEQYF; DNA: TGCGCCAGCAGCTTGTCGGGGGCCGGGAACGAGCAGTACTTC